What follows describes a single T cell receptor beta chain. This entry is derived from a study of PD-L1 blockade in urothelial cancer. About the study: Blood was tested 3 weeks (second dose) and 6 weeks into treatment.

Described time point: pretreatment peripheral blood. The CDR3 contains 15 residues. The V gene's germline CDR1 is SGHRS and CDR2 YFSETQ. V lost 1 base to trimming and J lost 1 base, with 11 bases between them. Sequencing was performed with immunoSEQ multiplex PCR; in TCRdb, only in-frame clones are kept and a portion is missing. Seen here are approximately 67,000 clones, approximately 83% observed once, and the top ten hold 15%. The sample consisted of PBMCs, taken around atezolizumab (anti-PD-L1) treatment. This TCR came from a man between 60 and 75 years old with urothelial cancer. The rearrangement joins TRBV5-1 to TRBJ1-1; D might be TRBD1 (5 bases). In nucleotides, the CDR3 is TGCGCCAGCAGCTTGTCGGGGGTAACGAACACTGAAGCTTTCTTT. It encodes CASSLSGVTNTEAFF.